A selection of T cell receptor beta chains follows, all from one sample in a study of blood T cell repertoires in COVID-19. The repertoire was sequenced with immunoSEQ multiplex PCR; TCRdb's copy has only in-frame clones and lacks some. This table holds just under 95,000 clones, 60% to 85% found once. Sequencing was carried out using peripheral blood. Every receptor here comes from a man aged 45 to 65 who had recovered from COVID-19. CDR3s include the opening cysteine and the closing phenylalanine or tryptophan. The D gene is left open where the match is weak. Clone size is not always given. Where it is, it says once, few, many or a class for expanded clones.

V gene	J gene	clone size	D gene	CDR3 protein	CDR3 DNA
TRBV7-3	TRBJ2-2	few	.	CASSTGHMNTGELFF	TGTGCCAGCAGCACGGGACACATGAACACCGGGGAGCTGTTTTTT
TRBV4-2	TRBJ2-7	.	TRBD2	CASSQIPGLVAGEQYF	TGTGCCAGCAGCCAGATACCGGGACTAGTAGCTGGCGAGCAGTACTTC
TRBV4-1	TRBJ1-5	few	.	CASSQGRGQRGQPQHF	TGCGCCAGCAGCCAAGGCCGTGGACAGCGGGGTCAGCCCCAGCATTTT
TRBV2	TRBJ2-1	.	.	CASSDGYNEQFF	TGTGCCAGCAGTGACGGCTACAATGAGCAGTTCTTC
TRBV10-3	TRBJ2-7	.	.	CAISFRDTGNEQYF	TGTGCCATCAGCTTCCGGGACACTGGGAACGAGCAGTACTTC
TRBV6-4	TRBJ2-1	.	TRBD2	CASSSGTSSKEQFF	TGTGCCAGCTCCTCCGGGACTAGTTCTAAGGAGCAGTTCTTC
TRBV19	TRBJ2-1	.	TRBD2	CASRGERGSVQFF	TGTGCCAGTAGGGGAGAGCGGGGGTCGGTGCAGTTCTTC
TRBV28	TRBJ2-2	.	.	CASSLFGRNTGELFF	TGTGCCAGCAGTTTGTTCGGGAGGAACACCGGGGAGCTGTTTTTT
TRBV6-5	TRBJ1-2	.	.	CASDEQGKDYGYTF	TGTGCCAGCGATGAACAGGGCAAGGACTATGGCTACACCTTC
TRBV5-4	TRBJ2-2	.	TRBD1	CASSSGQGRTGELFF	TGTGCCAGCAGCAGCGGACAGGGCCGAACCGGGGAGCTGTTTTTT
TRBV5-6	TRBJ1-5	once	TRBD1	CASSLDRGHNQPQHF	TGTGCCAGCAGCTTGGACAGGGGCCACAATCAGCCCCAGCATTTT
TRBV3-1/TRBV3-2	TRBJ2-7	.	TRBD2	CASSQYSGGPYEQYF	TGTGCCAGCAGCCAATACTCGGGGGGGCCCTACGAGCAGTACTTC
TRBV19	TRBJ1-1	.	TRBD1	CASNRGDRDINEAFF	TGTGCCAGTAACCGAGGGGACAGGGATATTAATGAAGCTTTCTTT
TRBV20-1	TRBJ2-1	.	.	CSASGLALNEQFF	TGCAGTGCTAGTGGGTTAGCTCTCAATGAGCAGTTCTTC
TRBV18	TRBJ1-1	.	.	CASSPLNREAFF	TGTGCCAGCTCACCACTAAACAGGGAAGCTTTCTTT
TRBV6-2/TRBV6-3	TRBJ1-2	.	.	CASSGSPNYGYTF	TGTGCCAGCAGTGGCAGTCCGAACTATGGCTACACCTTC
TRBV5-1	TRBJ2-7	.	TRBD1	CASSLGDRGIYEQYF	TGCGCCAGCAGCTTGGGGGACAGGGGGATCTACGAGCAGTACTTC
TRBV29-1	TRBJ2-3	.	.	CSVGGIITDTQYF	TGCAGCGTCGGCGGGATCATCACAGATACGCAGTATTTT
TRBV2	TRBJ1-3	.	.	CASSEGPEAIYF	TGTGCCAGCAGTGAAGGCCCCGAGGCCATATATTTT
TRBV27	TRBJ2-1	.	.	CASRGTDSSYNEQFF	TGTGCCAGCAGAGGTACAGACAGCTCCTACAATGAGCAGTTCTTC